A selection of T cell receptor beta chains follows, all from one sample in a study of T cells in localized non-small cell lung cancer. The protocol was immunoSEQ multiplex PCR, while the TCRdb copy is restricted to in-frame clones and leaves out a portion. Of about 52,000 clones in the sample, around 86% are singletons; the top ten hold over 15%. The material sequenced was peripheral blood, taken before any cancer treatment. Source of these receptors: an older male donor with stage III squamous cell lung carcinoma. The CDR3 runs from the conserved cysteine through the conserved F or W. The order of the fields is D gene, J gene, clone size, V gene, CDR3 protein, CDR3 DNA. The D gene is left open where the match is weak. Clone size appears in some rows only: once, few, many, or a class for an expanded clone.

D: NA
J: TRBJ2-1
size: NA
V: TRBV5-8
CDR3: CASSLTRGGLDEQFF
DNA: TGTGCCAGCAGCTTGACGAGGGGGGGCCTTGATGAGCAGTTCTTC

D: NA
J: TRBJ2-7
size: once
V: TRBV6-1
CDR3: CAGRGPQGYEQYF
DNA: TGTGCCGGTAGGGGTCCCCAGGGCTACGAGCAGTACTTC

D: NA
J: TRBJ2-5
size: NA
V: TRBV5-1
CDR3: CASRVVGGRETQYF
DNA: TGCGCCAGCAGAGTTGTGGGGGGCCGAGAGACCCAGTACTTC

D: NA
J: TRBJ2-5
size: NA
V: TRBV27
CDR3: CASSRTGFQETQYF
DNA: TGTGCCAGCAGTCGAACAGGATTTCAAGAGACCCAGTACTTC

D: NA
J: TRBJ1-1
size: NA
V: TRBV5-1
CDR3: CASSLASNSMNTEAFF
DNA: TGCGCCAGCAGCTTGGCTAGCAACAGCATGAACACTGAAGCTTTCTTT

D: TRBD1
J: TRBJ2-7
size: NA
V: TRBV5-8
CDR3: CASSTGTGIHEQYF
DNA: TGTGCCAGCAGCACGGGGACAGGGATCCACGAGCAGTACTTC

D: NA
J: TRBJ1-1
size: NA
V: TRBV19
CDR3: CASSIDLGTEAFF
DNA: TGTGCCAGTAGTATAGATCTGGGCACTGAAGCTTTCTTT

D: NA
J: TRBJ1-5
size: few
V: TRBV19
CDR3: CASSRPEANQPQHF
DNA: TGTGCCAGTAGTAGGCCGGAGGCTAATCAGCCCCAGCATTTT

D: TRBD1
J: TRBJ2-7
size: NA
V: TRBV27
CDR3: CASSLFGTGATEQYF
DNA: TGTGCCAGCAGTTTATTTGGGACAGGGGCGACCGAGCAGTACTTC

D: NA
J: TRBJ1-1
size: NA
V: TRBV5-1
CDR3: CASSLEVHNTEAFF
DNA: TGCGCCAGCAGCTTGGAAGTCCATAACACTGAAGCTTTCTTT

D: TRBD1
J: TRBJ2-7
size: NA
V: TRBV6-5
CDR3: CASSLRDRVGYEQYF
DNA: TGTGCCAGCAGTCTCCGGGACAGGGTGGGCTACGAGCAGTACTTC

D: NA
J: TRBJ2-7
size: NA
V: TRBV5-8
CDR3: CASSFSSSSYEQYF
DNA: TGTGCCAGCAGCTTTTCGAGTTCCTCCTACGAGCAGTACTTC

D: NA
J: TRBJ2-7
size: NA
V: TRBV7-2
CDR3: CASSPQTRHYEQYF
DNA: TGTGCCAGCAGCCCCCAGACTAGACACTACGAGCAGTACTTC

D: TRBD1
J: TRBJ2-5
size: NA
V: TRBV18
CDR3: CASSPAGQARTQYF
DNA: TGTGCCAGCTCACCAGCGGGACAGGCACGGACCCAGTACTTC

D: TRBD1
J: TRBJ1-1
size: NA
V: TRBV29-1
CDR3: CSVATLGQGNTEAFF
DNA: TGCAGCGTTGCAACTTTGGGACAGGGAAACACTGAAGCTTTCTTT

D: NA
J: TRBJ1-1
size: once
V: TRBV5-1
CDR3: CASSSQGGGNTEAFF
DNA: TGCGCCAGCAGCTCTCAGGGAGGGGGAAACACTGAAGCTTTCTTT

D: TRBD1
J: TRBJ1-1
size: few
V: TRBV2
CDR3: CASSVGRGSSAFF
DNA: TGTGCCAGCAGTGTGGGCAGGGGGAGCAGCGCTTTCTTT

D: NA
J: TRBJ1-1
size: NA
V: TRBV7-9
CDR3: CASSDDPKVTEAFF
DNA: TGTGCCAGCAGCGACGACCCAAAGGTGACTGAAGCTTTCTTT

D: NA
J: TRBJ2-7
size: NA
V: TRBV9
CDR3: CASSVGEWGSYEQYF
DNA: TGTGCCAGCAGCGTAGGGGAATGGGGCTCCTACGAGCAGTACTTC

D: TRBD2
J: TRBJ2-7
size: NA
V: TRBV5-1
CDR3: CASSPGLAPYEQYF
DNA: TGCGCCAGCAGCCCGGGACTAGCTCCTTACGAGCAGTACTTC

D: TRBD1
J: TRBJ1-1
size: NA
V: TRBV2
CDR3: CASSEQGGGTEAFF
DNA: TGTGCCAGCAGTGAACAGGGGGGTGGGACTGAAGCTTTCTTT

D: NA
J: TRBJ2-1
size: NA
V: TRBV5-1
CDR3: CASMRQPPYNEQFF
DNA: TGCGCCAGCATGAGACAACCACCCTACAATGAGCAGTTCTTC

D: NA
J: TRBJ2-5
size: NA
V: TRBV5-1
CDR3: CASSYPGEETQYF
DNA: TGCGCCAGCAGCTACCCCGGGGAAGAGACCCAGTACTTC

D: NA
J: TRBJ2-7
size: NA
V: TRBV18
CDR3: CASSQDRPVSGSREQYF
DNA: TGTGCCAGCTCACAAGATAGACCAGTATCGGGCTCTCGCGAGCAGTACTTC

D: NA
J: TRBJ2-7
size: NA
V: TRBV6-5
CDR3: CASRTIRGSYEQYF
DNA: TGTGCCAGCAGGACTATCAGGGGCTCCTACGAGCAGTACTTC

D: NA
J: TRBJ1-6
size: NA
V: TRBV5-6
CDR3: CASSQGRDSPLHF
DNA: TGTGCCAGCAGCCAGGGGAGGGATTCACCCCTCCACTTT

D: NA
J: TRBJ2-5
size: NA
V: TRBV10-3
CDR3: CAISGPEETQYF
DNA: TGTGCCATCAGTGGCCCAGAAGAGACCCAGTACTTC

D: TRBD1
J: TRBJ2-1
size: NA
V: TRBV9
CDR3: CASSVTGEYYNEQFF
DNA: TGTGCCAGCAGCGTAACAGGGGAGTACTACAATGAGCAGTTCTTC

D: TRBD2
J: TRBJ2-1
size: once
V: TRBV4-2
CDR3: CASSQERTSGQIYNEQFF
DNA: TGTGCCAGCAGCCAGGAACGGACTAGCGGGCAGATCTACAATGAGCAGTTCTTC

D: NA
J: TRBJ2-2
size: NA
V: TRBV2
CDR3: CASSAPRGNTGELFF
DNA: TGTGCCAGCAGTGCCCCCCGGGGGAACACCGGGGAGCTGTTTTTT

D: TRBD2
J: TRBJ2-5
size: NA
V: TRBV19
CDR3: CASSIGRGGETQYF
DNA: TGTGCCAGTAGTATAGGACGGGGGGGAGAGACCCAGTACTTC

D: NA
J: TRBJ2-7
size: NA
V: TRBV7-6
CDR3: CASSPTPTAYEQYF
DNA: TGTGCCAGCAGCCCCACTCCGACAGCCTACGAGCAGTACTTC

D: TRBD1
J: TRBJ1-1
size: few
V: TRBV28
CDR3: CASRGQGTEAFF
DNA: TGTGCCAGCCGGGGACAGGGCACTGAAGCTTTCTTT

D: NA
J: TRBJ2-1
size: NA
V: TRBV28
CDR3: CASNDGQNMNEQFF
DNA: TGTGCCAGCAATGACGGACAAAATATGAATGAGCAGTTCTTC

D: NA
J: TRBJ2-7
size: NA
V: TRBV18
CDR3: CASSPQNILSYEQYF
DNA: TGTGCCAGCTCACCCCAAAACATACTCTCCTACGAGCAGTACTTC

D: TRBD1
J: TRBJ1-2
size: NA
V: TRBV11-2
CDR3: CASSLTTGDYGYTF
DNA: TGTGCCAGCAGCTTAACTACAGGGGATTATGGCTACACCTTC

D: TRBD1
J: TRBJ1-2
size: NA
V: TRBV5-6
CDR3: CASSLGTEYTF
DNA: TGTGCCAGCAGTCTGGGGACAGAGTACACCTTC

D: NA
J: TRBJ2-3
size: NA
V: TRBV7-2
CDR3: CASSPAIGGTQYF
DNA: TGTGCCAGCAGCCCGGCGATCGGGGGTACGCAGTATTTT

D: NA
J: TRBJ2-5
size: NA
V: TRBV4-1
CDR3: CASSRAQPTQETQYF
DNA: TGCGCCAGCAGCCGCGCACAGCCGACCCAAGAGACCCAGTACTTC

D: TRBD1
J: TRBJ2-7
size: NA
V: TRBV9
CDR3: CASSVGNRGPDEQYF
DNA: TGTGCCAGCAGCGTAGGTAACAGGGGGCCAGACGAGCAGTACTTC

D: NA
J: TRBJ1-1
size: NA
V: TRBV28
CDR3: CASSLGGPTEAFF
DNA: TGTGCCAGCAGTTTGGGGGGCCCCACTGAAGCTTTCTTT

D: TRBD2
J: TRBJ2-1
size: NA
V: TRBV9
CDR3: CASSRQGTSGSYEQFF
DNA: TGTGCCAGCAGCCGACAAGGGACTAGCGGGAGTTATGAGCAGTTCTTC

D: NA
J: TRBJ1-6
size: NA
V: TRBV19
CDR3: CASSMRNSPLHF
DNA: TGTGCCAGTAGTATGAGGAACTCACCCCTCCACTTT

D: NA
J: TRBJ1-2
size: NA
V: TRBV20-1
CDR3: CSAVTTGYTF
DNA: TGCAGTGCCGTGACGACCGGCTACACCTTC

D: NA
J: TRBJ1-4
size: few
V: TRBV19
CDR3: CASSMVGGGEKLFF
DNA: TGTGCCAGTAGTATGGTCGGGGGCGGTGAAAAACTGTTTTTT

D: NA
J: TRBJ2-1
size: NA
V: TRBV5-6
CDR3: CASSLPGVNNEQFF
DNA: TGTGCCAGCAGCTTGCCGGGAGTCAATAACGAGCAGTTCTTC

D: TRBD1
J: TRBJ2-5
size: NA
V: TRBV9
CDR3: CASSVRQGSETQYF
DNA: TGTGCCAGCAGCGTACGACAGGGTTCGGAGACCCAGTACTTC

D: TRBD1
J: TRBJ1-5
size: once
V: TRBV28
CDR3: CASISGTGIQPQHF
DNA: TGTGCCAGCATTTCCGGGACAGGGATCCAGCCCCAGCATTTT

D: NA
J: TRBJ2-7
size: NA
V: TRBV27
CDR3: CASSLGPPTGDLIYEQYF
DNA: TGTGCCAGCAGTTTAGGCCCACCGACAGGAGACCTAATCTACGAGCAGTACTTC

D: NA
J: TRBJ2-2
size: NA
V: TRBV7-2
CDR3: CASSFYVQGGTGELFF
DNA: TGTGCCAGCAGCTTCTATGTACAGGGAGGGACCGGGGAGCTGTTTTTT

D: NA
J: TRBJ2-5
size: NA
V: TRBV7-3
CDR3: CASSPARAGEETQYF
DNA: TGTGCCAGCAGCCCGGCCAGGGCCGGGGAAGAGACCCAGTACTTC

D: NA
J: TRBJ1-1
size: NA
V: TRBV9
CDR3: CASSGTGTRAFF
DNA: TGTGCCAGCAGCGGTACCGGGACGAGGGCTTTCTTT

D: NA
J: TRBJ2-1
size: NA
V: TRBV5-4
CDR3: CASSQGTELALQFF
DNA: TGTGCCAGCAGCCAAGGGACGGAACTAGCCCTGCAGTTCTTC

D: TRBD1
J: TRBJ2-7
size: NA
V: TRBV5-1
CDR3: CASTRAGTGVSYEQYF
DNA: TGCGCCAGCACCCGGGCCGGGACAGGGGTCTCCTACGAGCAGTACTTC